This TCR beta chain is from a study of shared clonotypes between healthy human individuals. The wider study: Serving as donors were a couple of women and three men, whose ages spanned 18 to 49.

Profiled with immunoSEQ multiplex PCR; TCRdb holds only in-frame clones, not every one. The sample records around 510,000 clones, around three quarters being singletons. Unsorted samples drew genomic DNA from about 90 million PBMCs. This CDR3 is 15 amino acids long. The V gene lost 6 bases and the J gene lost 7 bases, with 21 bases spanning the gap. Germline CDR1 is MNHEY and CDR2 is SVGAGI. For this clone: Its antigen is unidentified.

Study-wide findings and caveats: The study sampled only blood, and tissue repertoires likely differ.

The specimen was PBMCs. This chain joins TRBV6-5 and TRBJ1-2; D may be TRBD1 (5 bases). This clonotype was sampled from a woman between 35 and 50 years old in good health. Some clones in this sample may be carry-over from other donors' samples. Here the CDR3 reads CASSSNGGGMFGYTF. For the CDR3, the DNA is TGTGCCAGCAGCTCTAACGGGGGGGGAATGTTTGGCTACACCTTC.